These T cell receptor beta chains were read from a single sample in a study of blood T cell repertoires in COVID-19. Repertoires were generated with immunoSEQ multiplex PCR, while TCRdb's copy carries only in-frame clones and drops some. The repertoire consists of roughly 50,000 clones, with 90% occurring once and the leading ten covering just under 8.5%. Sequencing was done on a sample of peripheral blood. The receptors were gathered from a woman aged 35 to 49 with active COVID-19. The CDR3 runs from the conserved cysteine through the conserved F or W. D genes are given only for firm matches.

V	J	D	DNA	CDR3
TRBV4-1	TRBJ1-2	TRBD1	TGCGCCAGCAGCCAAGAGAGGGACAGGGGCCATGGCTACACCTTC	CASSQERDRGHGYTF
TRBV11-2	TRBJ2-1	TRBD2	TGTGCCAGCAGCTTAGATCTAGCGGGGGGGCAGTTCTTC	CASSLDLAGGQFF
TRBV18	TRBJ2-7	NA	TGTGCCAGCTCCCTTAACCCAGGGGGGACATCCTACGAGCAGTACTTC	CASSLNPGGTSYEQYF
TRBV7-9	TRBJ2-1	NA	TGTGCCAGCAGCTCTAGAGGTGAGCAGTTCTTC	CASSSRGEQFF
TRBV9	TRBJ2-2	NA	TGTGCCAGCAGCTCTCGGGGGGCCCGCACCGGGGAGCTGTTTTTT	CASSSRGARTGELFF
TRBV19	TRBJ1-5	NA	TGTGCCAGTAGTATTCAAGGGGTAGGGAATCAGCCCCAGCATTTT	CASSIQGVGNQPQHF
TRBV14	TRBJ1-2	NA	TGTGCCAGCAGCCACGGGGGAGGGTCTGGCTACACCTTC	CASSHGGGSGYTF
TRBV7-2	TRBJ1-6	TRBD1	TGTGCCAGCAGCTTAGCGTATGACAGGGTTAATTCACCCCTCCACTTT	CASSLAYDRVNSPLHF
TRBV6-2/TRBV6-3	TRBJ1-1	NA	TGTGCCAGCAGTTGGGACATTGGGGCGGTCACTGAAGCTTTCTTT	CASSWDIGAVTEAFF
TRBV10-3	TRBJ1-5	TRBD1	TGTGCCATCAGATCCGACAGGGGCAATCAGCCCCAGCATTTT	CAIRSDRGNQPQHF